The 20 T cell receptor beta chains listed next were all sequenced from one sample in a study of T cell responses to AZD1222 COVID-19 vaccine. The repertoire was sequenced with immunoSEQ multiplex PCR; TCRdb's copy has only in-frame clones and lacks some. The data contain about 110,000 clones, under 90% of them singletons. The source material was peripheral blood, sampled on day 0 of AZD1222 vaccination. The receptors derive from an adult in good health.

The CDR3, as DNA: TGTGCCAGCAGCTCGGAGCTGGGAGGCTACGAGCAGTACTTC. Amino acid sequence: CASSSELGGYEQYF. The chain combines TRBV11-2 with TRBJ2-7; the D gene is possibly TRBD2 (6 bases). The CDR3 totals 14 residues. The germline CDR1 and CDR2 sequences are SGHAT and FQNNGV. Trimming stripped 4 bases from V and 3 bases from J, with 13 bases between. Supplemented by reference TRBV11-2 and TRBJ2-7, the full variable domain reads EAGVAQSPRYKIIEKRQSVAFWCNPISGHATLYWYQQILGQGPKLLIQFQNNGVVDDSQLPKDRFSAERLKGVDSTLKIQPAKLEDSAVYLCASSSELGGYEQYFGPGTRLTVT.

This clone was seen once. This chain links TRBV5-8 with TRBJ1-1; D is perhaps TRBD1 (6 bases). Trimming removed 3 bases at V and 3 bases at J, with 18 bases between. Germline V gives CDR1 SGHTS, CDR2 YDEGEE. The CDR3 is made up of 16 amino acids. CDR3 loop: CASSSTTGSRYTEAFF. CDR3 DNA: TGTGCCAGCAGCTCGACGACAGGCAGTCGGTACACTGAAGCTTTCTTT.

This clone was seen only once. V gene TRBV6-5 combines with J gene TRBJ1-3, with unresolved D. Per germline, CDR1 MNHEY and CDR2 SVGAGI. The CDR3 runs 16 residues. Trimming cost V 3 bases and J 2 bases, with 14 bases left between them. The CDR3: CASSYGNPKTGNTIYF. In DNA form, the CDR3 reads TGTGCCAGCAGTTATGGGAACCCCAAAACTGGAAACACCATATATTTT.

This clone has just one count. The chain employs TRBV13 and TRBJ2-7, with 8 positions matching TRBD2. This CDR3 is built from 15 residues. In germline, CDR1 is PRHDT, CDR2 FYEKMQ (reference sequence). V shed 5 bases, J shed 2 bases, and the junction held 8 bases outside the gene matches. CDR3 nucleotides: TGTGCCAGCAGCCTGAGCGGGGGCGCCCCCTACGAGCAGTACTTC. The encoded protein is CASSLSGGAPYEQYF.

This clone was found a few times. The rearrangement links TRBV10-2 to TRBJ2-2; the D is unclear. V lost 2 bases, J lost 3 bases, and 4 bases lay in between. The CDR3 extends over 13 amino acids. The germline gives CDR1 WSHSY, CDR2 SAAADI. CDR3 region: CASSEQDTGELFF. DNA of the CDR3: TGCGCCAGCAGTGAGCAAGACACCGGGGAGCTGTTTTTT.

The V gene is TRBV9, the J gene TRBJ1-2; no firm D call. Germline loops: CDR1 SGDLS, CDR2 YYNGEE. Trimming pared 4 bases from V and 4 bases from J, leaving 14 bases between. The CDR3 has 14 amino acids. As DNA, the CDR3 is TGTGCCAGCAGCCCTGCATGGGTTAGCTATGGCTACACCTTC. It encodes CASSPAWVSYGYTF.

The genes are TRBV7-9 and TRBJ2-3; TRBD1 or TRBD2 may be the D gene (6 bases each). Germline CDR1 SEHNR, CDR2 FQNEAQ (reference sequence). V lost 9 bases, J lost 2 bases, and 21 bases lay in between. CDR3 length: 16 amino acids. The CDR3 reads CARPLWRGFDTDTQYF. The CDR3 DNA is TGTGCCAGACCTCTTTGGAGGGGGTTTGACACAGATACGCAGTATTTT.

The chain links TRBV16 to TRBJ2-7; the D gene is possibly TRBD1 (5 bases). V dropped 3 bases and J dropped 1 base, with 10 bases sitting between them. Germline V CDR1 and CDR2: KGHSY, FQNENV. The CDR3 totals 14 residues. Written as DNA, the CDR3 is TGTGCCAGCAGCCAGAACCAGGGATCCTACGAGCAGTACTTC. Its translation: CASSQNQGSYEQYF.

The rearrangement uses TRBV4-1 and TRBJ1-5, with D possibly matching TRBD1 (6 bases). CDR3 length: 13 residues. Trimming pared 9 bases from V and 1 base from J, leaving 10 bases between. Germline CDR1 MGHRA, CDR2 YSYEKL. CDR3: CASSGQSNQPQHF. CDR3 DNA sequence: TGCGCCAGTTCTGGACAGAGCAATCAGCCCCAGCATTTT.

The chain links TRBV28 to TRBJ1-4; 8 nucleotides align to TRBD1. Germline V gene lookup returns CDR1 MDHEN and CDR2 SYDVKM. The CDR3 covers 14 residues. V lost 8 bases, J lost 5 bases, and 7 bases stayed unmatched. CDR3 sequence: CASVPGQANEKLFF. Written as DNA, the CDR3 is TGTGCCAGCGTTCCGGGACAGGCGAATGAAAAACTGTTTTTT.

The chain combines TRBV6-5 with TRBJ1-4; D unresolved. Germline CDR1 is MNHEY and CDR2 is SVGAGI. The CDR3 loop spans 14 amino acids. The germline V and J ends were trimmed by 6 bases and 8 bases, with 16 bases remaining between them. The DNA of the CDR3 is TGTGCCAGCAGGGGGAACGGCCCCGCGGAAAAACTGTTTTTT. It yields the protein CASRGNGPAEKLFF.

This chain connects TRBV7-2 to TRBJ1-1; no reliable D call. Per germline, CDR1 SGHTA and CDR2 FQGNSA. The V end lost 1 base, the J end lost 7 bases, and 13 bases lay between the germline ends. The CDR3 totals 14 residues. This CDR3 reads CASSLGRGEGEAFF. CDR3 bases: TGTGCCAGCAGCTTAGGCCGCGGGGAGGGTGAAGCTTTCTTT. Full variable domain (missing parts from reference TRBV7-2 and TRBJ1-1): GAGVSQSPSNKVTEKGKDVELRCDPISGHTALYWYRQSLGQGLEFLIYFQGNSAPDKSGLPSDRFSAERTGGSVSTLTIQRTQQEDSAVYLCASSLGRGEGEAFFGQGTRLTVV.

J is TRBJ1-2 and V is TRBV12-5; tentatively, D is TRBD1 (5 bases). Germline CDR1 reads LGHNT; CDR2 reads FRNRAP. V was pared by 6 bases and J by 0 bases, with 8 bases between. The CDR3 spans 13 residues. CDR3 sequence: CASGGGANYGYTF. CDR3 DNA sequence: TGTGCTAGTGGGGGGGGAGCTAACTATGGCTACACCTTC.

The V gene is TRBV7-9, the J gene TRBJ1-2, with 7 positions matching TRBD1. The junction had 8 bases not matched to a gene; V was cut back by 6 bases and J by 4 bases. The CDR3 is made up of 14 amino acids. Germline assignment: CDR1 SEHNR and CDR2 FQNEAQ (reference sequence). CDR3 sequence: CASSPPGTAYGYTF. DNA of the CDR3: TGTGCCAGCAGTCCCCCCGGGACAGCCTATGGCTACACCTTC.

The rearrangement joins TRBV6-5 to TRBJ1-2; D unclear. CDR3 size: 12 residues. Trimming stripped 2 bases from V and 8 bases from J, with 9 bases between. Per germline, CDR1 MNHEY and CDR2 SVGAGI. CDR3 residues: CASSYPLGGYTF. The CDR3 DNA sequence: TGTGCCAGCAGTTACCCCCTCGGGGGCTACACCTTC.

The CDR3 spells CASSQDPDSQQFF. In nucleotides, the CDR3 is TGTGCCAGCAGCCAAGACCCGGACAGCCAGCAGTTCTTC. The rearrangement joins TRBV3-1 (or the pseudogene TRBV3-2) to TRBJ2-1; a possible D gene is TRBD1 (6 bases). The V gene's germline CDR1 is LGHDT and CDR2 YNNKEL (reference sequence). CDR3 length: 13 residues. Trimming removed 0 bases from V and 11 bases from J, with 11 bases in between.

V is TRBV28 and J is TRBJ1-1; 9 nucleotides line up with TRBD1. Germline trimming cut 4 bases from V and 5 bases from J; bases unmatched to any gene: 5. From germline, CDR1 is MDHEN and CDR2 SYDVKM. The CDR3 is 14 amino acids. DNA for the CDR3: TGTGCCAGCAGTTCCGGACAGGGGCGGACTGAAGCTTTCTTT. It specifies CASSSGQGRTEAFF.

This clone was seen just once. The chain couples TRBV21-1 to TRBJ2-7; the tabulated D call, TRBD2, remains unverified against the DNA. TRBV21-1 is a pseudogene. The CDR3 runs to 17 residues. CDR3 sequence reads: CASSLTSGRWVRYEQYF. CDR3 bases: TGTGCCAGCAGCCTGACTAGCGGCAGGTGGGTCAGGTACGAGCAGTACTTC.

This clone was seen only once. The chain has TRBV24-1 and TRBJ2-7; the match to TRBD1 covers 11 bases. The CDR3 length is 16 residues. CDR1 and CDR2 from the germline V gene are KGHDR and SFDVKD. The trim removed 3 bases at V and 0 bases at J, leaving 3 bases unmatched. The CDR3 loop reads CATSDGTGGASYEQYF. CDR3 DNA sequence: TGTGCCACCAGTGATGGGACAGGGGGAGCCTCCTACGAGCAGTACTTC.

This clone was counted a single time. The CDR3 is CASSKRGKDGSYEQYF. CDR3 DNA: TGTGCCAGTAGTAAAAGGGGGAAGGACGGATCCTACGAGCAGTACTTC. The chain carries TRBV19 and TRBJ2-7; maybe TRBD1 (6 bases). The CDR3 extends over 16 amino acids. CDR1 is LNHDA, CDR2 SQIVND, per germline (reference sequence). V dropped 4 bases and J dropped 1 base, with 17 bases sitting between them. The full variable domain, in which reference TRBV19 and TRBJ2-7 provide the parts outside the CDR3, is DGGITQSPKYLFRKEGQNVTLSCEQNLNHDAMYWYRQDPGQGLRLIYYSQIVNDFQKGDIAEGYSVSREKKESFPLTVTSAQKNPTAFYLCASSKRGKDGSYEQYFGPGTRLTVT.